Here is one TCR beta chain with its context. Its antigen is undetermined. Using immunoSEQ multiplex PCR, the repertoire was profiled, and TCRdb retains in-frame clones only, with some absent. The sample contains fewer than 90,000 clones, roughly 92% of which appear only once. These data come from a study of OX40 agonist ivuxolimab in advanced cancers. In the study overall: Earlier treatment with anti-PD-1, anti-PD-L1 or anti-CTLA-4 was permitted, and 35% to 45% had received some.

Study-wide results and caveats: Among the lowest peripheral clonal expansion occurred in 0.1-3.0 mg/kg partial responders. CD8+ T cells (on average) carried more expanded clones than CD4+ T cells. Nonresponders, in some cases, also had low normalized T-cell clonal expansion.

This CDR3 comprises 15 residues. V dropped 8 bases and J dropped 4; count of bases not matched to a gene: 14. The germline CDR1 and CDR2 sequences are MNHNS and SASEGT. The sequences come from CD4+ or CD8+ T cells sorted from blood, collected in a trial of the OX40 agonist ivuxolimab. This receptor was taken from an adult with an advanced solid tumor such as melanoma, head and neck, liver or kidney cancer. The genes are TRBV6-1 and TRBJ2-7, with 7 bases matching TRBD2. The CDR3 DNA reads TGTGCCAGCGACTCAGGTCCAACGGGGGGATACGAGCAGTACTTC. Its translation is CASDSGPTGGYEQYF.